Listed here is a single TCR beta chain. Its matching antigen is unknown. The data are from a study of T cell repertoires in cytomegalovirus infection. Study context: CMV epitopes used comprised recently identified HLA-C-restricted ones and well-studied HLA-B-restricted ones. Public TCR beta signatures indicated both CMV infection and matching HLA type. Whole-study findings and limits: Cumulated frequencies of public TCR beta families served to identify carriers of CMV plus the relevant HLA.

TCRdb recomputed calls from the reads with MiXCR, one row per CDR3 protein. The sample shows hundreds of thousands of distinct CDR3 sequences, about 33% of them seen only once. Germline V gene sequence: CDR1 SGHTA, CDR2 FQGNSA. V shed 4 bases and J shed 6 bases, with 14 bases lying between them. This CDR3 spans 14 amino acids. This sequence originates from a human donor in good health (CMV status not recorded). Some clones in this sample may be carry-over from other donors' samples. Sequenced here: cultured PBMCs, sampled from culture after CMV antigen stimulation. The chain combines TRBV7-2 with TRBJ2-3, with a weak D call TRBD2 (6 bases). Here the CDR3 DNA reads TGTGCCAGCAGCTCCAGACTAGTTACGGATACGCAGTATTTT. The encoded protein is CASSSRLVTDTQYF.